This entry describes one TCR beta chain. This record belongs to a study of blood T cell repertoires in COVID-19. Study overall: Acute and convalescent COVID-19 specimens originated in the United States, Italy and Spain. PBMCs, B-cell-depleted T cells, or T cells provided the cDNA or gDNA that made up the material.

Using immunoSEQ multiplex PCR, the repertoire was profiled, and TCRdb retains in-frame clones only, with some absent. The sample consists of around 250,000 clones, 91% of them appearing once. Participant reports of clinical history set cohort assignment. The sequenced sample was PBMCs or T cells enriched from blood (not recorded which). This sequence originates from a human donor in a cohort exposed to, infected with or recovered from COVID-19 (not recorded which). The donor label of this sample is uncertain.

CDR3 sequence (DNA): TGTGCCAGCAGCGTACAGGGGCTTTCAAATGAGCAGTTCTTC. Protein sequence: CASSVQGLSNEQFF. The V gene is TRBV9, the J gene TRBJ2-1, with a possible D match to TRBD1 (6 bases). The CDR3 runs 14 residues. V lost 1 base to trimming and J lost 7 bases, with 12 bases between them. The V gene's germline CDR1 is SGDLS and CDR2 YYNGEE.